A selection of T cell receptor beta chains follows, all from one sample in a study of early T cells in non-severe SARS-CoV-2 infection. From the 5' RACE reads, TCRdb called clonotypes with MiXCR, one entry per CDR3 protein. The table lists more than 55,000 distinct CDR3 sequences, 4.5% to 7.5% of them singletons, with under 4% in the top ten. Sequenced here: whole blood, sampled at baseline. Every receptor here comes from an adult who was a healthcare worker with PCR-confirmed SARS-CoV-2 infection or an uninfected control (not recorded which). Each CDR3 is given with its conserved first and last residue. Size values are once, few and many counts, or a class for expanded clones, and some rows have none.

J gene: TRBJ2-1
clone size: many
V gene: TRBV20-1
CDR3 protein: CSASDTGTSGRVGDEQFF

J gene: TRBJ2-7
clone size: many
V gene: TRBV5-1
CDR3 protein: CASSFDGRVEYF

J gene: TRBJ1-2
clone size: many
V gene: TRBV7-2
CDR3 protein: CASSLPTSGLGYTF

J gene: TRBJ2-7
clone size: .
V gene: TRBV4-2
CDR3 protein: CASSQDEDIPYEQYF

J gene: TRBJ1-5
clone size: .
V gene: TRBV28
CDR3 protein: CASRRQGGGNQPQHF

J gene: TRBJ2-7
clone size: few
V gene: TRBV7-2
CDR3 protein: CASSASGTYGEQYF

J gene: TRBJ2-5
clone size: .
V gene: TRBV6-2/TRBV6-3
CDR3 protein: CASSSNQETQYF

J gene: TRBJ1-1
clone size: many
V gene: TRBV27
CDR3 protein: CASSGDRLFTEAFF

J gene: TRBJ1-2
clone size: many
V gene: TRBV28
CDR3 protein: CASSWTGLNYGYTF

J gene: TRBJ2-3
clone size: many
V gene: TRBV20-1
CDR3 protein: CSARDHRTDTQYF

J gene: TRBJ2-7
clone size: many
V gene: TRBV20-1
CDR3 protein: CSARKDRSSYEQYF

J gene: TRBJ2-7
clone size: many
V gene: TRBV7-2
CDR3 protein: CASSPGGSLAYEQYF

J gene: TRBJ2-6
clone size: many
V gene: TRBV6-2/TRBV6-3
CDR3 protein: CATHGTGANVLTF

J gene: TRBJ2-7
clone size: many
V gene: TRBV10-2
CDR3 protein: CASGTAGYEQYF

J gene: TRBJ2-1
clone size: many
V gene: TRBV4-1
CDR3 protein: CASSPERGRDEQFF

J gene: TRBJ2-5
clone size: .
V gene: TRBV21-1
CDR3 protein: CASSKMGTQYF

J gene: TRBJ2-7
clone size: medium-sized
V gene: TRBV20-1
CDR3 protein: CSARDGSGRDYEQYF

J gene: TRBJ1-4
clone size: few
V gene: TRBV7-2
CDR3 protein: CASSFAGKNEKLFF

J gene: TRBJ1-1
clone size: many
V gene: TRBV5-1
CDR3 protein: CASSSANTEAFF

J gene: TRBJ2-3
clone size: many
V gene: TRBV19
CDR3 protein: CASSIDRGSDTQYF

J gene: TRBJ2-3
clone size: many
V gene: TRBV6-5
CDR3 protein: CASSYGDTQYF

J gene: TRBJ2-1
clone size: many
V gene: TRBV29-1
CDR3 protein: CSVDSPGRNEQFF

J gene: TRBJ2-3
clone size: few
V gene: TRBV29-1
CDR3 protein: CSVRHGITDTQYF

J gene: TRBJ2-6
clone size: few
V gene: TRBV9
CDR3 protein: CASSVGTGLGANVLTF

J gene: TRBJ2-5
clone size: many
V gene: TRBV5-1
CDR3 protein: CASSLTGYQETQYF

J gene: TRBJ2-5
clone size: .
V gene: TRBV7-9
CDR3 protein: CASSLLDVEETQYF

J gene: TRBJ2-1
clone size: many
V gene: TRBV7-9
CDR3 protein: CASSPRGGTESRAYNEQFF

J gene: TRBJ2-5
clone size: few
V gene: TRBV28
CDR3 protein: CASSSPAASLEETQYF

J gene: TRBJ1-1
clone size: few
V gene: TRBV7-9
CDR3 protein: CASSNTGGTEAFF

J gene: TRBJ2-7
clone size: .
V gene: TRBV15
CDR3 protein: CATSRRTGSYEQYF

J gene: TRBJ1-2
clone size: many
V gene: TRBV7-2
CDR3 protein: CASSLAGGASYGYTF

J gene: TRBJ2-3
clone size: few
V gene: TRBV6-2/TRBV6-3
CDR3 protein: CASTQGTDTQYF

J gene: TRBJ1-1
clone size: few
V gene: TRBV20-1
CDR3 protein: CSARGPIGTIYSMNTEAFF

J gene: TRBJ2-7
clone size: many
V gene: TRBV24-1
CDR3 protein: CATSESGSGSEQYF

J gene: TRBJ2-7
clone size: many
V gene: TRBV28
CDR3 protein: CASSPVGQQLLAGRYEQYF

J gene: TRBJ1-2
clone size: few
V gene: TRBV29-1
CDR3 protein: CSVEKRGADYGYTF

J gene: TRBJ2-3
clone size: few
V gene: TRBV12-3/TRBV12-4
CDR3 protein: CASSLPGGTQYF

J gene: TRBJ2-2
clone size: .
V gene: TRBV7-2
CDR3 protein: CASSPDHWNTGELFF

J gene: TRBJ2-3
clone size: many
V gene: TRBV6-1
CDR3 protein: CASRETGGGTDTQYF

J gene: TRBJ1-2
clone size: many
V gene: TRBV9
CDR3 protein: CASSADGTNYGYTF

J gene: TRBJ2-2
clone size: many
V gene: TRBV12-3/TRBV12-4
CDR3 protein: CASARGRPNTGELFF

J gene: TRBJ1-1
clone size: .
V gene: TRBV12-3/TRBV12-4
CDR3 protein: CASSIGTGWSEAFF

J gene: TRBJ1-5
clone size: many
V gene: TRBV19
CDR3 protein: CASSKMTGGADQPQHF

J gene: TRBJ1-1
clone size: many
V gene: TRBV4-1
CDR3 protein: CASSQASVWDGTDSTEAFF

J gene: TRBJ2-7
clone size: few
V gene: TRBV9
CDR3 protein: CASSVETSGYEQYF

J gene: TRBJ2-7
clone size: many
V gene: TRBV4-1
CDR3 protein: CASSLDRDSVYEQYF

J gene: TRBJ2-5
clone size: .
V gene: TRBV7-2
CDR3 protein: CASSSSAGMETQYF

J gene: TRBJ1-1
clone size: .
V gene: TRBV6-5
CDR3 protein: CASNRQQGVTEAFF